This T cell receptor (beta chain) was identified in a study of T cell responses to AZD1222 COVID-19 vaccine. The study, taken as a whole, reports: Regions 160-218 and 743-854 dominated among vaccine-associated CD4 TCRs spanning spike. Spike-specific TCR breadth and depth grew following two AZD1222 doses. The donor group comprised mostly white British people and more females; the analysis possibly underestimated clonal diversity.

Produced via immunoSEQ multiplex PCR; TCRdb's table is partial and in-frame only. In the table there are approximately 160,000 clones, about nine tenths of which are singletons. CDR3 length equals 15 residues. Germline V gene data show CDR1 as MNHEY and CDR2 as SMNVEV (reference sequence). The V end lost 4 bases, the J end lost 0 bases, and 12 bases lay between the germline ends. The count of this clone is one. Its antigen is not identified. The source material was peripheral blood, sampled on day 0 of AZD1222 vaccination. This TCR derives from an adult in good health. This chain links TRBV27 with TRBJ1-2, with a tentative D call TRBD1 (5 bases). CDR3 sequence (DNA): TGTGCCAGCAGTTGGGTAGGGGTCTCTAACTATGGCTACACCTTC. It yields the protein CASSWVGVSNYGYTF.